Following are 2 T cell receptor beta chains from one sample sequenced in a study of identical twins. TCRdb fed the 5' RACE reads into MiXCR, producing one record per CDR3 protein. The data hold 250,000 to 300,000 distinct CDR3 sequences, with approximately 8.3% observed a single time. These data are also associated with another study on yellow fever vaccine responses in identical twins.

The material sequenced was CD8+ T cells sorted from blood. These receptors were taken from a woman aged 18-30 years in good health.

This clonotype has a count of ten or more. V and J are TRBV12-3 or TRBV12-4 and TRBJ2-7; D remains ambiguous. V gave up 4 bases and J gave up 7 bases, with 8 bases separating them. The CDR3 loop spans 11 amino acids. Here the CDR3 DNA reads TGTGCCAGCAGTTCTTCATCAGAGCAGTACTTC. Translation gives CASSSSSEQYF.

The rearrangement links TRBV18 to TRBJ2-3, with 8 bases that match TRBD1. Germline CDR1 KGHSH, CDR2 LQKENI. The CDR3 runs 14 residues. J was trimmed by 3 bases and V by 5 bases; bases with no gene match: 4. The CDR3 nucleotides read TGTGCCAGCTCATGGGACAGGTCGACAGATACGCAGTATTTT. Its translation: CASSWDRSTDTQYF.